This is a list of T cell receptor beta chains from one sample in a study of cytomegalovirus exposure and HLA in healthy donors. The table came from immunoSEQ multiplex PCR; TCRdb's copy has only in-frame clones and leaves some out. This sample carries over 200,000 clones, more than 85% of them seen once, and the ten largest clones take more than 0.8%. Sequences were obtained from PBMCs. The receptor set was obtained from a woman aged 18-35 years in good health and CMV-seronegative. Each CDR3 is given with its conserved first and last residue. A D gene is named only where the DNA matches it firmly.

j_call v_call d_call cdr3_nt cdr3_aa
TRBJ1-1 TRBV5-1 NA TGCGCCAGCAGCTTGGAGCTGAGCACTGAAGCTTTCTTT CASSLELSTEAFF
TRBJ1-3 TRBV2 TRBD1 TGTGCCAGCAGTGGACAGGGGCTGTCTGGAAACACCATATATTTT CASSGQGLSGNTIYF
TRBJ2-6 TRBV18 NA TGTGCCAGTAGCCAGCCCTTGGGGGCGGAGAGCTCTGGGGCCAACGTCCTGACTTTC CASSQPLGAESSGANVLTF
TRBJ2-3 TRBV5-4 TRBD2 TGTGCCAGCAGCATAGGGACTAGCGGGAGGGCTAGCACAGATACGCAGTATTTT CASSIGTSGRASTDTQYF
TRBJ1-6 TRBV5-3 NA TGTGCCAGAAGCAAATACGGGTTCTGTAATTCACCCCTCCACTTT CARSKYGFCNSPLHF
TRBJ2-2 TRBV11-2 TRBD1 TGTGCCAGCAGCTTAGGGACAGGGTTGGGCACCGGGGAGCTGTTTTTT CASSLGTGLGTGELFF
TRBJ2-1 TRBV5-5 NA TGTGCCAGCAGCGTCCTACCCTACAATGAGCAGTTCTTC CASSVLPYNEQFF
TRBJ2-3 TRBV11-2 TRBD1 TGTGCCAGCAGCTTGGGGGACAGGGGTTCAGATACGCAGTATTTT CASSLGDRGSDTQYF
TRBJ1-1 TRBV6-6 NA TGTGCCAGCAGTTACTCGACGGGGAAACCTGAAGCTTTCTTT CASSYSTGKPEAFF
TRBJ2-5 TRBV4-3 TRBD2 TGCGCCAGCAGCCGCTTGACTAGCGGACAAGAGACCCAGTACTTC CASSRLTSGQETQYF
TRBJ2-3 TRBV6-6 TRBD1 TGTGCCAGCGGCGGACAGGGGAGAACAGATACGCAGTATTTT CASGGQGRTDTQYF
TRBJ2-1 TRBV5-4 TRBD2 TGTGCCAGCAGCTTGAGGACTAGGGTTTACAATGAGCAGTTCTTC CASSLRTRVYNEQFF
TRBJ2-3 TRBV7-9 NA TGTGCCAGCAGCTTATCGCGGTCTAGCACAGATACGCAGTATTTT CASSLSRSSTDTQYF
TRBJ1-2 TRBV5-6 TRBD1 TGTGCCAGCAGCTTGGGCGGGACAGTCCATACCAGCTATGGCTACACCTTC CASSLGGTVHTSYGYTF
TRBJ2-3 TRBV2 NA TGTGCCAGCAGTGATATGGCAGACACAGATACGCAGTATTTT CASSDMADTDTQYF
TRBJ1-2 TRBV6-6 NA TGTGCCAGCAGACCGGGACTCGCTAATGGGGGACATGGCTACACCTTC CASRPGLANGGHGYTF
TRBJ1-1 TRBV7-9 TRBD1 TGTGCCAGCAGCCGCCGACAGGGGGGGAACACTGAAGCTTTCTTT CASSRRQGGNTEAFF
TRBJ1-3 TRBV5-1 NA TGCGCCAGCAGCTTGGCAGTTAACTCTGGAAACACCATATATTTT CASSLAVNSGNTIYF
TRBJ2-7 TRBV5-1 TRBD1 TGCGCCAGCAGCTTGATGACAGGGGGCTACGAGCAGTACTTC CASSLMTGGYEQYF
TRBJ2-1 TRBV11-3 TRBD2 TGTGCCAGCAGCCCGGGACTAGCGGGGCCGAGGAATGAGCAGTTCTTC CASSPGLAGPRNEQFF
TRBJ1-5 TRBV4-1 NA TGCGCCAGCAGCCCTTTTACCGGGACAAGGGCCGGCAATCAGCCCCAGCATTTT CASSPFTGTRAGNQPQHF
TRBJ2-7 TRBV4-2 TRBD2 TGTGCCAGCAGCCAACCGGGGGGGAACTCCTACGAGCAGTACTTC CASSQPGGNSYEQYF
TRBJ2-3 TRBV10-3 TRBD2 TGTGCCATCTCCCCTAGCGGAAGCACAGATACGCAGTATTTT CAISPSGSTDTQYF
TRBJ2-7 TRBV5-1 TRBD2 TGCGCCAGCAGCTTTGTAGCGGGAGGTAGTTACGAGCAGTACTTC CASSFVAGGSYEQYF
TRBJ2-3 TRBV7-9 TRBD2 TGTTCCAGCAGCCCAGCGGGAGGGCGAACAGATACGCAGTATTTT CSSSPAGGRTDTQYF
TRBJ2-3 TRBV10-3 TRBD2 TGTGCCATCATGGGCGGGAGGGCCGAGGATACGCAGTATTTT CAIMGGRAEDTQYF
TRBJ2-5 TRBV1 NA TGCACCAGCAGCTACGGGACAGAAGAGACCCAGTACTTC CTSSYGTEETQYF